This TCR beta chain is drawn from a study of cytomegalovirus exposure and HLA in healthy donors. For the study at large: The Caucasian-associated ancestry cluster held more than 80% of around 380 genotyped donors.

This PCR relied on a set of 60 Vbeta primers and 13 Jbeta primers. Data came from immunoSEQ multiplex PCR; TCRdb stores just in-frame clones and leaves some out. Its clone listing holds around 31,000 clones. The sample comprised PBMCs. This clonotype originated in a female donor in good health and CMV-seronegative.

The DNA of the CDR3 is TGCGCCAGCAGCCCCCAACAGGCCTACGAGCAGTACTTC. Its translation: CASSPQQAYEQYF. The chain links TRBV4-3 to TRBJ2-7, with D perhaps TRBD1 (5 bases). Trimming took 4 bases from V and 2 from J, leaving 9 bases between them. Germline CDR1 is LGHNA and CDR2 is YSLEER. The CDR3 is made up of 13 amino acids.